This is a list of T cell receptor beta chains from one sample in a study of siplizumab effects on memory and regulatory T cells. Here immunoSEQ multiplex PCR was the method, and the copy in TCRdb shows in-frame clones only, minus some. The sample has over 65,000 clones, more than 85% seen once; the top ten hold about 18%. Sequenced sample: CD8+ T cells sorted from blood. The receptors were gathered from a human donor in good health. Each CDR3 is given with its conserved first and last residue. D genes are given only for firm matches. For some rows the clone size is stated as once, few or many, or as a class when expanded; others skip it.

J,V,D,size,DNA,CDR3
TRBJ2-5,TRBV7-8,-,-,TGTGCCAGCAGCTTAGACGCGCGTGGAGAGACCCAGTACTTC,CASSLDARGETQYF
TRBJ2-2,TRBV6-5,-,-,TGTGCCAGCAGCCCGGCGCTAGGAACCGGGGAGCTGTTTTTT,CASSPALGTGELFF
TRBJ2-3,TRBV5-4,TRBD2,-,TGTGCCAGCAGCCCGCCGGCCGGGAGGTCTAGCACAGATACGCAGTATTTT,CASSPPAGRSSTDTQYF
TRBJ2-5,TRBV7-9,-,-,TGTGCCAGCAGCTCACTAGTATCGGAGACCCAGTACTTC,CASSSLVSETQYF
TRBJ2-7,TRBV2,-,once,TGTGCCAGCAGTCCCACCTTGGGCCAGACTAACGAGCAGTACTTC,CASSPTLGQTNEQYF
TRBJ2-7,TRBV18,-,-,TGTGCCAGCTCACCACCCCAGAGCTCCTACGAGCAGTACTTC,CASSPPQSSYEQYF
TRBJ2-1,TRBV2,-,-,TGTGCCAGCAGCCTGGGGGACTTCAATGAGCAGTTCTTC,CASSLGDFNEQFF
TRBJ1-1,TRBV6-5,TRBD1,-,TGTGCCAGCGGATTCGACAGGGCATTCACTGAAGCTTTCTTT,CASGFDRAFTEAFF
TRBJ2-3,TRBV6-1,-,-,TGTGCCAGCAGTGAATATATTGGCGCCACAGATACGCAGTATTTT,CASSEYIGATDTQYF
TRBJ2-3,TRBV11-2,-,-,TGTGCCAGCAGCTTAGGTGGGAGAAGCACAGATACGCAGTATTTT,CASSLGGRSTDTQYF
TRBJ1-1,TRBV5-1,-,once,TGCGCCAGCAGCGACAAGTGGAGCACTGAAGCTTTCTTT,CASSDKWSTEAFF
TRBJ2-3,TRBV7-7,TRBD2,-,TGTGCTAGCAGCTTAGGACTAGCGGGAGAAGATACGCAGTATTTT,CASSLGLAGEDTQYF
TRBJ2-4,TRBV2,TRBD1,-,TGTGCCAGCAGTGATTCAGACAGGGATGACGAAAACATTCAGTACTTC,CASSDSDRDDENIQYF
TRBJ2-2,TRBV29-1,-,once,TGCAGCGTTGGTGCAGAGATGAACACCGGGGAGCTGTTTTTT,CSVGAEMNTGELFF
TRBJ2-3,TRBV9,-,-,TGTGCCAGCAGCCCCCTCCCCCGGGAATCAGATACGCAGTATTTT,CASSPLPRESDTQYF
TRBJ2-7,TRBV2,-,-,TGTGCCAGCAGTGAAGCGCTTCCGGCGGTGCCCTACGAGCAGTACTTC,CASSEALPAVPYEQYF
TRBJ2-1,TRBV28,-,-,TGTGCCAGCAGTTTACCTCCTCCCTTCTCCTACAATGAGCAGTTCTTC,CASSLPPPFSYNEQFF
TRBJ2-7,TRBV29-1,-,once,TGCAGCGTAGTACAGGGTACCCACGAGCAGTACTTC,CSVVQGTHEQYF
TRBJ2-3,TRBV5-1,-,-,TGCGCCAGCAGCTTGGGGGGCGGGAGCACAGATACGCAGTATTTT,CASSLGGGSTDTQYF
TRBJ2-7,TRBV5-5,TRBD1,-,TGTGCCAGCAGCTTTTCGACAGGGATTACCTACGAGCAGTACTTC,CASSFSTGITYEQYF
TRBJ2-7,TRBV27,-,-,TGTGCCAGCAGTTTTGCGGGACCGAAATACGAGCAGTACTTC,CASSFAGPKYEQYF
TRBJ2-7,TRBV7-6,TRBD2,-,TGTGCCAGCAGCTTAGGGGGGGGCTACGAGCAGTACTTC,CASSLGGGYEQYF
TRBJ2-7,TRBV5-4,TRBD2,-,TGTGCCAGCAGCTTGTCCTCCGGACTAGCGGTGTACGAGCAGTACTTC,CASSLSSGLAVYEQYF
TRBJ2-2,TRBV6-5,-,-,TGTGCCAGCAGTTTGGAGGGGATGAGTCCCGGGGAGCTGTTTTTT,CASSLEGMSPGELFF
TRBJ1-1,TRBV11-3,-,-,TGTGCCAGCAGCCCGACAGTGAACACTGAAGCTTTCTTT,CASSPTVNTEAFF
TRBJ2-7,TRBV7-9,-,-,TGTGCCAGCAGCTTAGCGCAGGGCTGGGGCTACGAGCAGTACTTC,CASSLAQGWGYEQYF
TRBJ2-7,TRBV6-6,-,-,TGTGCCAGCAGTGAGACTGAAGGGGTCGGCGAGCAGTACTTC,CASSETEGVGEQYF
TRBJ1-2,TRBV27,-,-,TGTGCCAGCAAAAGGACAATTGGCGTGGCGGGCTACACCTTC,CASKRTIGVAGYTF
TRBJ1-1,TRBV28,TRBD1,-,TGTGCCAGCAGTCCAATGACAGGGTACGGCACTGAAGCTTTCTTT,CASSPMTGYGTEAFF
TRBJ2-1,TRBV29-1,-,-,TGCAGCGTTGAGGTGGGGGATAATGAGCAGTTCTTC,CSVEVGDNEQFF
TRBJ2-1,TRBV7-9,TRBD2,-,TGTGCCAGCAGCCCGGAAAATAGCGGGAGAAACAATGAGCAGTTCTTC,CASSPENSGRNNEQFF
TRBJ2-1,TRBV11-3,-,-,TGTGCCAGCAGCTCCCCTTCGGATGAGCAGTTCTTC,CASSSPSDEQFF
TRBJ2-5,TRBV5-1,TRBD1,-,TGCGCCAGCAGCTTGACAGGGGGCCCGAAGACCCAGTACTTC,CASSLTGGPKTQYF
TRBJ1-5,TRBV5-1,-,-,TGCGCCAGCAGCCTGGGGTGGGGGGCGGATGATCAGCCCCAGCATTTT,CASSLGWGADDQPQHF
TRBJ2-7,TRBV2,TRBD1,once,TGTGCCAGCTCCTTCGGCACAGGGGCGTACGAGCAGTACTTC,CASSFGTGAYEQYF
TRBJ1-5,TRBV28,-,-,TGTGCCAGCAGACCGGCCCATGATCCCCAGCATTTT,CASRPAHDPQHF
TRBJ2-7,TRBV6-5,-,-,TGTGCCAGCAGCACCCGCCGCTATAACGAGCAGTACTTC,CASSTRRYNEQYF
TRBJ2-7,TRBV29-1,-,-,TGCAGCGTTGAAGAGGGGCCTTGGGGTTACGAGCAGTACTTC,CSVEEGPWGYEQYF
TRBJ2-7,TRBV7-9,-,-,TGTGCCAGCAGCTCCTCCCACGAGCAGTACTTC,CASSSSHEQYF
TRBJ2-7,TRBV7-8,-,-,TGTGCCAGCAGCTTGATAATCAAAGGGGGGGGACCCTACGAGCAGTACTTC,CASSLIIKGGGPYEQYF
TRBJ2-7,TRBV7-9,TRBD2,-,TGTGCCAGCAGCTTGACGGGAGGGCCGTCCTACGAGCAGTACTTC,CASSLTGGPSYEQYF